This TCR beta chain was identified in a study of graft-versus-host responses after intestinal transplantation. Overall study context: Recipients received multivisceral, liver-intestinal, or isolated intestinal transplants. Induction with anti-thymocyte globulin, then tacrolimus and steroids for three to four years, was given to all recipients. General study points: Early post-transplant HvG declines were associated with peak circulating GvH clone levels. GvH clones appeared in recipient marrow, some first in ileum or blood.

The germline gives CDR1 GTSNPN, CDR2 SVGIG (reference sequence). The CDR3 spans 13 residues. The V and J ends lost 2 bases and 8 bases, in that order; junction bases with no gene match: 5. Notes on this clone: What it binds is unknown.

Measured with immunoSEQ multiplex PCR; TCRdb has only the in-frame clones, and not every one. This table holds about 88,000 clones, about 91% found once. The sequencing used unstimulated CD4+ T cells sorted from spleen or lymph node cells, collected before transplant. The source is a human donor who was the organ donor for an intestinal transplant. V and J are TRBV30 and TRBJ1-4; the match to TRBD1 covers 7 bases. The DNA for the CDR3 is TGTGCCTGGAGTAAACAGGGGAGCGAAAAACTGTTTTTT. It codes for CAWSKQGSEKLFF.